This T cell receptor (beta chain) was retrieved from a study of blood T cell repertoires in COVID-19. On the study more broadly: Researchers got acute and convalescent COVID-19 samples from the United States, Italy and Spain.

Seattle's cohort entered during active infection and was followed longitudinally. Sequencing used immunoSEQ multiplex PCR; TCRdb keeps in-frame clones, though not all of them. The sample has about 260,000 clones, 88% seen once. Per germline, CDR1 KGHSH and CDR2 LQKENI. With V trimmed by 3 bases and J by 1 base, 7 bases remained unmatched. The CDR3 runs 18 residues. J is TRBJ1-3 and V is TRBV18; 12 bases match TRBD1. Sequencing was done on a sample of peripheral blood. The clonotype was recovered from a woman under 40 with COVID-19, enrolled during active disease. The CDR3 loop is CASSPIPGQGASGNTIYF. CDR3 nucleotides: TGTGCCAGCTCACCGATACCGGGACAGGGGGCGTCTGGAAACACCATATATTTT.